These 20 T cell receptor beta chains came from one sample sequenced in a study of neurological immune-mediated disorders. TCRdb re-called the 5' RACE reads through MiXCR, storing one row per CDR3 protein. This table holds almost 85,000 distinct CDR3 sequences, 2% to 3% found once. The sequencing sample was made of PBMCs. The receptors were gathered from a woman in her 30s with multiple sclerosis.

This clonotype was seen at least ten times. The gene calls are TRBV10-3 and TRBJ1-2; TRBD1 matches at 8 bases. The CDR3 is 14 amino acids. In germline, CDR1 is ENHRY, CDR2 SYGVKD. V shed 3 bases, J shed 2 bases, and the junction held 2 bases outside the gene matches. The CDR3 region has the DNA TGTGCCATCAGTGAAACAGGGGGAAACTATGGCTACACCTTC. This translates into CAISETGGNYGYTF.

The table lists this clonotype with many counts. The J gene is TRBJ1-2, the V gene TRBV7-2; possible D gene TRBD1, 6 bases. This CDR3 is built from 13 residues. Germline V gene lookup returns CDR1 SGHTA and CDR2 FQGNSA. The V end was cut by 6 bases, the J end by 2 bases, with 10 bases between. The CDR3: CASSQTGNYGYTF. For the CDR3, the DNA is TGTGCCAGCAGTCAGACAGGAAACTATGGCTACACCTTC.

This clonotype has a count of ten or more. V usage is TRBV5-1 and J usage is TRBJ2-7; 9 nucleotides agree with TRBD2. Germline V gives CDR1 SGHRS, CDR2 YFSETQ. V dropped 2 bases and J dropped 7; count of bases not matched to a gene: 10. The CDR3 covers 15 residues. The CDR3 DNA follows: TGCGCCAGCAGCTTTGGACTAGCGCCTCCCAGGGAGCAGTACTTC. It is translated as CASSFGLAPPREQYF.

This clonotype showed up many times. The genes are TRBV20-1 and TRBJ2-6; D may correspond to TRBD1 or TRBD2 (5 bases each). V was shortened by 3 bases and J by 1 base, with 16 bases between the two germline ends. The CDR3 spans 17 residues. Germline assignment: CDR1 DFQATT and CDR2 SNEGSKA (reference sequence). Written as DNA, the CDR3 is TGCAGTGCTAGTGGGGGTTCTAGCTCTTCTGGGGCCAACGTCCTGACTTTC. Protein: CSASGGSSSSGANVLTF.

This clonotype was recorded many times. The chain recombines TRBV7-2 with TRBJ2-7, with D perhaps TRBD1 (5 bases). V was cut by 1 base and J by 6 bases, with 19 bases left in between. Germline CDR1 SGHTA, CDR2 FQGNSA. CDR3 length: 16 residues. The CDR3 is CASSLGGSGRGTEQYF. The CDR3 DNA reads TGTGCCAGCAGCTTAGGAGGTTCTGGAAGGGGTACCGAGCAGTACTTC.

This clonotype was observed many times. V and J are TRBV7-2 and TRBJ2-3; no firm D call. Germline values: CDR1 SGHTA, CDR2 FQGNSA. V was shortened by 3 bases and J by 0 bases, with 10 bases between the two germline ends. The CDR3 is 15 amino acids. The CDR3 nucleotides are TGTGCCAGCAGCTTGAGAAGGGTTAGCACAGATACGCAGTATTTT. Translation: CASSLRRVSTDTQYF.

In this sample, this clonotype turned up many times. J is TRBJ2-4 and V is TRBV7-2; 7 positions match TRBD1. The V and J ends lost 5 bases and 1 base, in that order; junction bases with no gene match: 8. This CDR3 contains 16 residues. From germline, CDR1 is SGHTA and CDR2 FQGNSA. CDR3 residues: CASSPDRAGAKNIQYF. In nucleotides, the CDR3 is TGTGCCAGCAGCCCAGACAGGGCCGGGGCCAAAAACATTCAGTACTTC.

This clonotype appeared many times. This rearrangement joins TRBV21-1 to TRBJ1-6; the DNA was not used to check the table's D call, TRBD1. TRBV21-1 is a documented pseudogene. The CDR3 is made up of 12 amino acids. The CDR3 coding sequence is TGTGCCAGCAGCAAAACCCCATCCGGGGGCCACTTT. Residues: CASSKTPSGGHF.

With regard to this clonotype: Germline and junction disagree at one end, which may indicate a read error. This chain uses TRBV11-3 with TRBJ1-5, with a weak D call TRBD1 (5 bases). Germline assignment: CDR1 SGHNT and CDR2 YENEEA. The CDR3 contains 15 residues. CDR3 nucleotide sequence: TGTGCCAGCAGCTTAGATGGGGGTAGCAATCAGCCCCAGCGTTTT. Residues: CASSLDGGSNQPQRF.

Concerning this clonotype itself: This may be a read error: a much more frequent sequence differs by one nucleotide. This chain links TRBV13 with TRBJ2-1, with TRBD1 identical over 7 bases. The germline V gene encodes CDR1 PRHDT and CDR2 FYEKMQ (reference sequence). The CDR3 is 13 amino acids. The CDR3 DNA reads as TGTGCCAGCAGCGAAGACAGGGTCAATGCGCAGTTCTTC. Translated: CASSEDRVNAQFF.

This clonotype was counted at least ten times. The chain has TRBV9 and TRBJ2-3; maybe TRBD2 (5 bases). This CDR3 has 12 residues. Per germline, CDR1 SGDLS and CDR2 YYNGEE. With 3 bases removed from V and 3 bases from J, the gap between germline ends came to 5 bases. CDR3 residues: CASSAGTDTQYF. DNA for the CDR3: TGTGCCAGCAGCGCGGGAACAGATACGCAGTATTTT.

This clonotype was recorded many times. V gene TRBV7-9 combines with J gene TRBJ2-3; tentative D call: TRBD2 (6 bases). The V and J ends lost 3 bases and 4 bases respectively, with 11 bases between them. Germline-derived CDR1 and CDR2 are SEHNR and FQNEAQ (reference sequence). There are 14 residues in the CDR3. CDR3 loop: CASSFVLAADTQYF. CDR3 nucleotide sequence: TGTGCCAGCAGCTTCGTACTAGCCGCAGATACGCAGTATTTT.

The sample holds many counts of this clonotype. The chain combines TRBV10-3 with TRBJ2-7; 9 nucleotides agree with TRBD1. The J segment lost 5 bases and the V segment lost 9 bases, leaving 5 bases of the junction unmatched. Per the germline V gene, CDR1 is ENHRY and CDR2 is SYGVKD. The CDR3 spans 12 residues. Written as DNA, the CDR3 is TGTGCCATAAGGGACAGGGAAAACGAGCAGTACTTC. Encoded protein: CAIRDRENEQYF.

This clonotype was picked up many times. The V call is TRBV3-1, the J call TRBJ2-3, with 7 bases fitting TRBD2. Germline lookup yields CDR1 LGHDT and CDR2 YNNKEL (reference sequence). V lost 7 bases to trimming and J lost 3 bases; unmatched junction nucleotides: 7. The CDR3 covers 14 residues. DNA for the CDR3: TGTGCCAGCACGGAGGGAGGGCCGACAGATACGCAGTATTTT. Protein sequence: CASTEGGPTDTQYF.

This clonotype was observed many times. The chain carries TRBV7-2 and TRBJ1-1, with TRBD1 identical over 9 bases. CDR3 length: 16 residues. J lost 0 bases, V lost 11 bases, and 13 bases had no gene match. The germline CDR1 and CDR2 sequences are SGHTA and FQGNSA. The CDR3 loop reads CAHSPYRGRMNTEAFF. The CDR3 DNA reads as TGTGCCCACTCCCCATACAGGGGGCGAATGAACACTGAAGCTTTCTTT.

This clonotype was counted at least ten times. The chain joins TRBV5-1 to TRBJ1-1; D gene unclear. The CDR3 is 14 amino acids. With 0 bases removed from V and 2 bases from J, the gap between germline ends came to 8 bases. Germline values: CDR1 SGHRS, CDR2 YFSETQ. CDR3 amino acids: CASSLGGLNTEAFF. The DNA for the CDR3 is TGCGCCAGCAGCTTGGGTGGCCTTAACACTGAAGCTTTCTTT.

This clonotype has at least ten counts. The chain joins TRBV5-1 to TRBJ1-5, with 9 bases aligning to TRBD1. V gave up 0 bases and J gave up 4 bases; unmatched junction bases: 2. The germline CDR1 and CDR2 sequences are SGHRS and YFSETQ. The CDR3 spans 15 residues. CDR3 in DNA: TGCGCCAGCAGCTTGGACGGACAGGGGAATCAGCCCCAGCATTTT. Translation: CASSLDGQGNQPQHF.

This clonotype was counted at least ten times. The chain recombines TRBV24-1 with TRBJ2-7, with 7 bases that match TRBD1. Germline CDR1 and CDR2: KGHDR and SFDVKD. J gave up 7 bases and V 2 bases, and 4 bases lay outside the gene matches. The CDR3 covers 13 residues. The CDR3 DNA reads TGTGCCACCAGTGATTCCGGGACAGTAGAGCAGTACTTC. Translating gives CATSDSGTVEQYF.

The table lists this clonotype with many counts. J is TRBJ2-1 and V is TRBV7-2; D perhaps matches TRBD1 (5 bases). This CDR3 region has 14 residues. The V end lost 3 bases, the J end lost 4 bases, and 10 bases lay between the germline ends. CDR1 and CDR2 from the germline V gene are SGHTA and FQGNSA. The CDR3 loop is CASSFGRAYNEQFF. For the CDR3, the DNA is TGTGCCAGCAGCTTTGGCAGGGCTTACAATGAGCAGTTCTTC.

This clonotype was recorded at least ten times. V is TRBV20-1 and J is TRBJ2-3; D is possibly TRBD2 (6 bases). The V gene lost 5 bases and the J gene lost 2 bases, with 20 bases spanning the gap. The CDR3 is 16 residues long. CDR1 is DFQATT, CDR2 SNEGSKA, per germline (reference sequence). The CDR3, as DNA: TGCAGTGCTCCTAGCGCCGATAGATGGGCCACAGATACGCAGTATTTT. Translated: CSAPSADRWATDTQYF.